Detailed here is one T cell receptor (beta chain). The data belong to a study of T cell clones after liver transplantation. Across the study: Immunosuppression withdrawal was tried within 2 years after liver transplantation in this trial. Standard immunosuppression, with no induction, continued until 12-24 months after transplant. Samples came pre-transplant, pre-randomization before withdrawal, and post-randomization after withdrawal ended.

Trimming pared 0 bases from V and 2 bases from J, leaving 11 bases between. Looked up from germline, CDR1 is SQVTM and CDR2 is ANQGSEA. There are 14 residues in the CDR3. The data were produced by immunoSEQ multiplex PCR, yet TCRdb's version contains in-frame clones alone and is incomplete. The data show about 75,000 clones, with approximately 80% seen just once and 2.1% held by the top ten. The genes are TRBV29-1 and TRBJ2-7; D may be TRBD1 (6 bases). The clonotype originates from a human patient who received a liver transplant. A share of the T cells may be of graft donor origin. The starting material was CD4+ T cells from blood, obtained less than 50 months after liver transplant. The CDR3 DNA reads TGCAGCGTTGAAGACAGGGGCCATCCCTACGAGCAGTACTTC. It yields the protein CSVEDRGHPYEQYF.